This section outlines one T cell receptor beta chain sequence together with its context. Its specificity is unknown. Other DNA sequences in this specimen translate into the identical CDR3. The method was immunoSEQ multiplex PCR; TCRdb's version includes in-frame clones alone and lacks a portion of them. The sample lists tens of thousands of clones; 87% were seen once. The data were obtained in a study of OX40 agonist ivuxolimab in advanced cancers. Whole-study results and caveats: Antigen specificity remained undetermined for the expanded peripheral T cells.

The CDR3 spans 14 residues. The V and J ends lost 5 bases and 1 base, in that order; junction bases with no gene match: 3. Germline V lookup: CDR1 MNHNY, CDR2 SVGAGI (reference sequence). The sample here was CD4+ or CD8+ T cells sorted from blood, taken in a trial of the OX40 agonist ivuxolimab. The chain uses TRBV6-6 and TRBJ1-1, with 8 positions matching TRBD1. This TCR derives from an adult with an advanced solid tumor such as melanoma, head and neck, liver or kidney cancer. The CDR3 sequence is CASSPQGGNTEAFF. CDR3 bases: TGTGCCAGCAGTCCACAGGGGGGGAACACTGAAGCTTTCTTT.